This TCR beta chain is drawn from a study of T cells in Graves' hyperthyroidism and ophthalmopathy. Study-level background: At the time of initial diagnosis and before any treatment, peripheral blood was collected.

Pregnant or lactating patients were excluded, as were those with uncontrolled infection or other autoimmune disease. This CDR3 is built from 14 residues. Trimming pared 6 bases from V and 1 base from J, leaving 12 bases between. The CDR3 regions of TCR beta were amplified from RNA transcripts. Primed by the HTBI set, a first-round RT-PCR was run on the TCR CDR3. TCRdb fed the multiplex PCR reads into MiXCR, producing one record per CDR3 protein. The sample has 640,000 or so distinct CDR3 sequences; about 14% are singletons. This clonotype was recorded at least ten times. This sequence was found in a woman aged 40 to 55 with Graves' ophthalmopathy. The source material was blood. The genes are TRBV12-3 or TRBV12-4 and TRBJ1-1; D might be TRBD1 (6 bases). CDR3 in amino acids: CASSQGHENTEAFF. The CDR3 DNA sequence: TGTGCCAGCAGCCAGGGACATGAGAACACTGAAGCTTTCTTT.